The 23 T cell receptor beta chains below all came from one sample that was sequenced in a study of beta chain features in type 1 diabetes. Study-level points and caveats: Moderately but significantly shorter TCRB CDR3s were found in Type 1 diabetes patients in all four CD4+ subsets.

The sequenced template was cDNA made from the entire isolated RNA. Sequenced by immunoSEQ multiplex PCR; TCRdb stores in-frame clones only, minus some. Of hundreds of thousands of clones detected, 13% appear once; the ten largest clones hold approximately 0.021%. These receptors lack a known antigen. Sequenced input: naive CD4+ T cells from blood. The receptor source for this set is a man between 18 and 29 years old with type 1 diabetes.

This chain uses TRBV5-1 with TRBJ2-7; D gene uncertain. The CDR3 length is 14 residues. CDR1 and CDR2 from the germline V gene are SGHRS and YFSETQ. The V end was cut by 3 bases, the J end by 6 bases, with 16 bases between. In DNA form, the CDR3 reads TGCGCCAGCAGCTCAAGGTCTACCGAAAGCGAGCAGTACTTC. It codes for CASSSRSTESEQYF. The variable domain in full, completed from reference TRBV5-1 and TRBJ2-7, reads KAGVTQTPRYLIKTRGQQVTLSCSPISGHRSVSWYQQTPGQGLQFLFEYFSETQRNKGNFPGRFSGRQFSNSRSEMNVSTLELGDSALYLCASSSRSTESEQYFGPGTRLTVT.

The V call is TRBV30, the J call TRBJ2-3; tentative D call: TRBD2 (6 bases). The CDR3 contains 14 residues. Germline V gives CDR1 GTSNPN, CDR2 SVGIG (reference sequence). The ends were cut back, 4 bases at V and 1 base at J, with 12 bases in the middle. The CDR3 sequence is CAWNVGGGTDTQYF. The CDR3 DNA is TGTGCCTGGAATGTCGGGGGAGGCACAGATACGCAGTATTTT. Using reference TRBV30 and TRBJ2-3 for the parts outside the CDR3, the full variable domain is SQTIHQWPATLVQPVGSPLSLECTVEGTSNPNLYWYRQAAGRGLQLLFYSVGIGQISSEVPQNLSASRPQDRQFILSSKKLLLSDSGFYLCAWNVGGGTDTQYFGPGTRLTVL.

This clone turned up a few times. The chain combines TRBV4-1 with TRBJ2-5, with D perhaps assigned TRBD1 or TRBD2 (5 bases each). CDR3 size: 15 residues. CDR1 is MGHRA and CDR2 is YSYEKL in the germline V gene. Trimming removed 3 bases from V and 1 base from J, with 12 bases in between. CDR3 loop: CASSQGVHSQETQYF. CDR3 coding DNA: TGCGCCAGCAGCCAGGGGGTACATTCCCAAGAGACCCAGTACTTC.

As concerns this clone: The junction does not match germline at one end; this may be a read error. The CDR3 region is CASSGTGGQYELYF. CDR3 coding DNA: TGTGCCAGCAGCGGGACAGGGGGCCAGTACGAGCTGTACTTC. This chain joins TRBV2 and TRBJ2-7; 12 nucleotides agree with TRBD1. Germline-derived CDR1 and CDR2 are SNHLY and FYNNEI. The CDR3 spans 14 residues.

V and J are TRBV7-2 and TRBJ2-7, with D maybe TRBD2 (5 bases). The CDR3 covers 13 residues. The germline CDR1 and CDR2 sequences are SGHTA and FQGNSA. With 5 bases removed from V and 3 bases from J, the gap between germline ends came to 11 bases. The CDR3 DNA sequence: TGTGCCAGCAGCGCCTCAGACTACTACGAGCAGTACTTC. Amino acid sequence: CASSASDYYEQYF.

V is TRBV4-1 and J is TRBJ1-6, with 8 bases that match TRBD1. The CDR3 spans 16 residues. V was clipped by 2 bases and J by 4 bases; unmatched bases: 4. Per the germline V gene, CDR1 is MGHRA and CDR2 is YSYEKL. The CDR3 sequence is CASSQPTGEYNSPLHF. The CDR3 DNA is TGCGCCAGCAGCCAACCGACAGGGGAATATAATTCACCCCTCCACTTT.

This clone has more than one count but fewer than ten. The chain employs TRBV7-8 and TRBJ2-1; D is uncertain. Per germline, CDR1 SGHVS and CDR2 FQNEAQ. V lost 1 base, J lost 3 bases, and 4 bases lay in between. The CDR3 sequence is 13 residues long. The CDR3 reads CASSLDSYNEQFF. The CDR3 nucleotides read TGTGCCAGCAGCTTAGACAGCTACAATGAGCAGTTCTTC.

The CDR3 sequence: CASSLTLGSEQFF. The CDR3 region has the DNA TGTGCCAGCAGCCTCACCTTAGGGAGTGAGCAGTTCTTC. This sequence joins TRBV27 and TRBJ2-1, with D perhaps matching TRBD2 (5 bases). The CDR3 length is 13 residues. The germline V and J ends were trimmed by 6 bases and 9 bases, with 15 bases remaining between them. Looked up from germline, CDR1 is MNHEY and CDR2 is SMNVEV (reference sequence).

The V and J genes are TRBV7-9 and TRBJ2-7, with 11 bases matching TRBD1. The CDR3 covers 15 residues. J gave up 0 bases and V 8 bases, and 6 bases lay outside the gene matches. CDR1 and CDR2 (germline): SEHNR, FQNEAQ (reference sequence). CDR3 protein: CASFSDRGPSYEQYF. The CDR3, as DNA: TGTGCCAGCTTCTCGGACAGGGGGCCCTCCTACGAGCAGTACTTC.

This chain links TRBV7-9 with TRBJ2-3, with 10 bases identical to TRBD2. Per the germline V gene, CDR1 is SEHNR and CDR2 is FQNEAQ (reference sequence). The CDR3 totals 15 residues. J was trimmed by 1 base and V by 3 bases; bases with no gene match: 1. CDR3 region: CASSFLAGGTDTQYF. As DNA, the CDR3 is TGTGCCAGCAGCTTTCTAGCGGGGGGCACAGATACGCAGTATTTT.

The chain has TRBV19 and TRBJ1-2, with D possibly TRBD1 on 5 matching bases. This CDR3 contains 15 residues. With 7 bases removed from V and 5 bases from J, the gap between germline ends came to 20 bases. CDR1 is LNHDA and CDR2 is SQIVND in the germline V gene (reference sequence). The CDR3 coding sequence is TGTGCCAGTACCCTTCGACAGCCGTCTGAATATGGCTACACCTTC. Translating gives CASTLRQPSEYGYTF.

In this sample, this clone turned up a few times. V gene TRBV23-1 combines with J gene TRBJ2-7; perhaps TRBD2 as D (6 bases). TRBV23-1 is identified as an open reading frame with a role that is uncertain. The CDR3 is 14 amino acids. The V end was cut by 7 bases, the J end by 3 bases, with 16 bases between. In DNA form, the CDR3 reads TGCGCCAGCACCTCGCGGAGGGCTTGCTACGAGCAGTACTTC. Protein sequence: CASTSRRACYEQYF.

This chain joins TRBV6-1 and TRBJ1-6, with D uncertain. CDR3 length: 13 amino acids. With 3 bases removed from V and 6 bases from J, the gap between germline ends came to 6 bases. Germline lookup yields CDR1 MNHNS and CDR2 SASEGT. The CDR3: CASSDNLNSPLHF. CDR3 nucleotide sequence: TGTGCCAGCAGTGATAATCTTAATTCACCCCTCCACTTT.

The V call is TRBV7-2, the J call TRBJ2-5, with 12 bases matching TRBD2. After removal of 0 bases from V and 5 bases from J, the junction contained 4 bases not matched to a gene. The CDR3 loop spans 16 amino acids. In germline, CDR1 is SGHTA, CDR2 FQGNSA. The CDR3 here is CASSLAKLAGGETQYF. CDR3 coding DNA: TGTGCCAGCAGCTTAGCGAAACTAGCGGGGGGCGAGACCCAGTACTTC. The variable domain in full, completed from reference TRBV7-2 and TRBJ2-5, reads GAGVSQSPSNKVTEKGKDVELRCDPISGHTALYWYRQSLGQGLEFLIYFQGNSAPDKSGLPSDRFSAERTGGSVSTLTIQRTQQEDSAVYLCASSLAKLAGGETQYFGPGTRLLVL.

The chain uses TRBV19 and TRBJ2-7, with unresolved D. The germline V and J ends were trimmed by 3 bases and 0 bases, with 9 bases remaining between them. The CDR3 length is 14 residues. Germline CDR1 and CDR2: LNHDA and SQIVND (reference sequence). The CDR3: CASSIPGGSYEQYF. CDR3 sequence (DNA): TGTGCCAGTAGTATCCCGGGCGGCTCCTACGAGCAGTACTTC.

V is TRBV6-5 and J is TRBJ2-6; the D gene is possibly TRBD1 (5 bases). Germline values: CDR1 MNHEY, CDR2 SVGAGI. V lost 2 bases and J lost 0, with 5 bases in between. The CDR3 loop spans 15 amino acids. This chain's CDR3 is CASSYQGSGANVLTF. Written as DNA, the CDR3 is TGTGCCAGCAGTTACCAGGGCTCTGGGGCCAACGTCCTGACTTTC.

The chain employs TRBV30 and TRBJ1-5, with 7 bases identical to TRBD1. Per germline, CDR1 GTSNPN and CDR2 SVGIG (reference sequence). The CDR3 covers 13 residues. The DNA for the CDR3 is TGTGCTTGGGGGGAAGGGGGCAGTCAGCCCCAGCATTTT. Translating it yields CAWGEGGSQPQHF. The entire variable domain, with the rest obtained from reference TRBV30 and TRBJ1-5, is as follows: SQTIHQWPATLVQPVGSPLSLECTVEGTSNPNLYWYRQAAGRGLQLLFYSVGIGQISSEVPQNLSASRPQDRQFILSSKKLLLSDSGFYLCAWGEGGSQPQHFGDGTRLSIL.

V usage is TRBV29-1 and J usage is TRBJ2-7; 12 bases fit TRBD2. Germline-derived CDR1 and CDR2 are SQVTM and ANQGSEA. CDR3 length equals 14 residues. The V gene end was trimmed by 2 bases and the J gene end by 1 base; junction bases not matched to a gene: 0. CDR3 coding DNA: TGCAGCGTTGAAACTAGCGGGGGGTCCTACGAGCAGTACTTC. It codes for CSVETSGGSYEQYF.

This clone was recorded a few times. The genes are TRBV5-1 and TRBJ2-5, with TRBD2 identical over 7 bases. With 4 bases clipped from V and 5 bases from J, the junction kept 8 bases outside the gene matches. Germline-derived CDR1 and CDR2 are SGHRS and YFSETQ. The CDR3 length is 14 residues. For the CDR3, the DNA is TGCGCCAGCAGCGAGGGGAGGGGACGGGAGACCCAGTACTTC. Protein product: CASSEGRGRETQYF. Together with reference TRBV5-1 and TRBJ2-5, the CDR3 gives the full variable domain: KAGVTQTPRYLIKTRGQQVTLSCSPISGHRSVSWYQQTPGQGLQFLFEYFSETQRNKGNFPGRFSGRQFSNSRSEMNVSTLELGDSALYLCASSEGRGRETQYFGPGTRLLVL.

The chain's CDR3 is CAIRNMTSGYNEQFF. CDR3 nucleotides: TGTGCCATCAGGAACATGACTAGCGGGTACAATGAGCAGTTCTTC. The chain joins TRBV10-3 to TRBJ2-1, with 10 positions matching TRBD2. The CDR3 is 15 residues long. V gave up 6 bases and J gave up 4 bases; unmatched junction bases: 6. Germline lookup yields CDR1 ENHRY and CDR2 SYGVKD.

Only a few counts were recorded for this clone. Here the CDR3 DNA reads TGTGCCAGCAGCTTGGGGTTAGGCTCTGAAGCTTTCTTT. Translated: CASSLGLGSEAFF. The chain joins TRBV5-4 to TRBJ1-1; D uncertain. Deletions cut 0 bases from V and 6 bases from J, with 9 bases between. The CDR3 consists of 13 residues. CDR1 is SGHNT, CDR2 YYREEE, per germline (reference sequence). The whole variable domain, filled in from reference TRBV5-4 and TRBJ1-1, reads ETGVTQSPTHLIKTRGQQVTLRCSSQSGHNTVSWYQQALGQGPQFIFQYYREEENGRGNFPPRFSGLQFPNYSSELNVNALELDDSALYLCASSLGLGSEAFFGQGTRLTVV.

The rearrangement links TRBV5-6 to TRBJ1-2; D might be TRBD1 (6 bases). This CDR3 spans 14 amino acids. Trimming cost V 2 bases and J 6 bases, with 14 bases left between them. Germline CDR1 and CDR2: SGHDT and YYEEEE. Here the CDR3 reads CASSFYGTGHGYTF. The CDR3 DNA reads TGTGCCAGCAGCTTCTATGGAACAGGGCATGGCTACACCTTC.

CDR3 amino acids: CATSRDQGYGYTF. The DNA of the CDR3 is TGTGCCACCAGCAGAGATCAGGGCTATGGCTACACCTTC. This chain links TRBV15 with TRBJ1-2; D is possibly TRBD1 (5 bases). CDR3 length: 13 amino acids. V was trimmed by 0 bases and J by 4 bases, leaving 6 bases between them. The germline gives CDR1 LNHNV, CDR2 YYDKDF (reference sequence).